Shown below are 16 T cell receptor beta chains from a single sample sequenced in a study of blood T cell repertoires in COVID-19. The method was immunoSEQ multiplex PCR; TCRdb's version includes in-frame clones alone and lacks a portion of them. This table has tens of thousands of clones, 70% to 85% appearing once. The sequencing input was peripheral blood. The receptors were sampled from a man in his 60s with acute or convalescent COVID-19.

The chain is built from TRBV6-5 and TRBJ2-1, with 9 bases identical to TRBD2. Per the germline V gene, CDR1 is MNHEY and CDR2 is SVGAGI. The CDR3 sequence is 14 residues long. The V gene end was trimmed by 6 bases and the J gene end by 9 bases; junction bases not matched to a gene: 9. CDR3 coding DNA: TGTGCCAGCAGGGTAGTTAGCGGGGGCCCTGAGCAGTTCTTC. As protein: CASRVVSGGPEQFF.

The chain couples TRBV4-1 to TRBJ1-6; the match to TRBD1 covers 9 bases. With V trimmed by 4 bases and J by 8 bases, 6 bases remained unmatched. The germline gives CDR1 MGHRA, CDR2 YSYEKL. The CDR3 sequence is 15 residues long. Here the CDR3 DNA reads TGCGCCAGCAGCCCCACAGGGGGCGCGGATTCACCCCTCCACTTT. This encodes CASSPTGGADSPLHF.

The table lists this clone with a few counts. The chain recombines TRBV18 with TRBJ2-7; 12 bases are a match to TRBD1. There are 14 residues in the CDR3. Per germline, CDR1 KGHSH and CDR2 LQKENI. V trimming: 3 bases; J trimming: 9 bases; junction bases outside the gene matches: 6. In DNA form, the CDR3 reads TGTGCCAGCTCACCCGGGACAGGGGGCGCGGGGCAGTACTTC. Translating gives CASSPGTGGAGQYF.

The chain recombines TRBV10-3 with TRBJ1-5, with no clear D. Germline V gene sequence: CDR1 ENHRY, CDR2 SYGVKD. Trimming stripped 0 bases from V and 2 bases from J, with 14 bases between. This CDR3 comprises 17 residues. CDR3 protein: CAISESRLEVGNQPQHF. As DNA, the CDR3 is TGTGCCATCAGTGAGTCGAGACTTGAAGTGGGCAATCAGCCCCAGCATTTT.

DNA of the CDR3: TGTGCCACTGTTTTTGGGCGGGCTATCAATCAGCCCCAGCATTTT. It translates to CATVFGRAINQPQHF. The chain carries TRBV6-5 and TRBJ1-5; D unresolved. V was clipped by 10 bases and J by 3 bases, with 19 bases between them. This CDR3 comprises 15 residues. The germline V gene encodes CDR1 MNHEY and CDR2 SVGAGI.

CDR3 bases: TGCGCCAGCAGCCAAGACCCGGGGAACTATGGCTACACCTTC. Translated: CASSQDPGNYGYTF. V and J are TRBV4-1 and TRBJ1-2; D is undetermined. CDR3 length equals 14 residues. Trimming cost V 0 bases and J 2 bases, with 7 bases left between them. Germline V gene sequence: CDR1 MGHRA, CDR2 YSYEKL.

The chain links TRBV4-1 to TRBJ1-1; D might be TRBD1 (6 bases). V dropped 0 bases and J dropped 6 bases, with 14 bases sitting between them. Germline CDR1 MGHRA, CDR2 YSYEKL. The CDR3 has 15 amino acids. The DNA for the CDR3 is TGCGCCAGCAGCCAAGAGGGCCGAGGGGGAGCTGAAGCTTTCTTT. This encodes CASSQEGRGGAEAFF.

This clone was seen once. The V and J genes are TRBV30 and TRBJ1-2; the D gene is possibly TRBD1 (5 bases). This CDR3 region has 12 residues. Trimming removed 0 bases at V and 4 bases at J, with 6 bases between. In germline, CDR1 is GTSNPN, CDR2 SVGIG (reference sequence). CDR3 DNA sequence: TGTGCCTGGAGTGTCCAGGGCTATGGCTACACCTTC. Its protein product is CAWSVQGYGYTF.

The V and J genes are TRBV6-5 and TRBJ1-4, with 7 positions matching TRBD1. The CDR3 has 13 amino acids. V lost 7 bases, J lost 8 bases, and 7 bases stayed unmatched. Germline V gives CDR1 MNHEY, CDR2 SVGAGI. The CDR3 DNA reads as TGTGCCAGCACCTCCGGGACAGCGGAAAAACTGTTTTTT. Protein product: CASTSGTAEKLFF.

This clone has just a few counts. This chain connects TRBV19 to TRBJ2-6; a weak D match, TRBD2 (6 bases). V shed 4 bases and J shed 2 bases, with 9 bases lying between them. The CDR3 consists of 15 residues. The germline CDR1 and CDR2 sequences are LNHDA and SQIVND (reference sequence). CDR3 amino acids: CASSRRGTGANVLTF. CDR3 bases: TGTGCCAGTAGTAGGCGGGGCACTGGGGCCAACGTCCTGACTTTC.

V usage is TRBV7-8 and J usage is TRBJ2-1; 8 bases map to TRBD1. Germline CDR1 and CDR2: SGHVS and FQNEAQ. The J segment lost 9 bases and the V segment lost 5 bases, leaving 6 bases of the junction unmatched. The CDR3 contains 13 residues. In DNA, the CDR3 is TGTGCCAGCAGCCGGGACAGGTCAGGTGAGCAGTTCTTC. Amino acid sequence: CASSRDRSGEQFF.

The V call is TRBV28, the J call TRBJ2-3, with D uncertain. The V end lost 3 bases, the J end lost 4 bases, and 5 bases lay between the germline ends. The CDR3 loop spans 12 amino acids. The germline gives CDR1 MDHEN, CDR2 SYDVKM. CDR3 nucleotides: TGTGCCAGCAGTTTCGGAGCAGATACGCAGTATTTT. Protein: CASSFGADTQYF. Combining the CDR3 with reference TRBV28 and TRBJ2-3 gives the whole variable domain DVKVTQSSRYLVKRTGEKVFLECVQDMDHENMFWYRQDPGLGLRLIYFSYDVKMKEKGDIPEGYSVSREKKERFSLILESASTNQTSMYLCASSFGADTQYFGPGTRLTVL.

The chain recombines TRBV10-3 with TRBJ2-1; TRBD2 aligns across 10 bases. With 4 bases clipped from V and 7 bases from J, the junction kept 7 bases outside the gene matches. In germline, CDR1 is ENHRY, CDR2 SYGVKD. The CDR3 contains 15 residues. Written as DNA, the CDR3 is TGTGCCATCAGTGCAAAACTAGCGGGGATTAATGAGCAGTTCTTC. This encodes CAISAKLAGINEQFF.

The chain recombines TRBV5-4 with TRBJ2-3; D possibly corresponds to TRBD2 (6 bases). The length of the CDR3 is 14 residues. The germline V and J ends were trimmed by 2 bases and 1 base, with 8 bases remaining between them. Germline CDR1 reads SGHNT; CDR2 reads YYREEE (reference sequence). The CDR3 reads CASSLSSGTDTQYF. CDR3 nucleotides: TGTGCCAGCAGCTTATCTAGCGGCACAGATACGCAGTATTTT.

J is TRBJ1-2 and V is TRBV12-3 or TRBV12-4; possible D gene TRBD1, 6 bases. Trimming stripped 7 bases from V and 8 bases from J, with 14 bases between. The CDR3 has 12 residues. This chain's CDR3 is CASTLQGLGYTF. The CDR3 nucleotides are TGTGCCAGCACCCTCCAGGGGCTGGGCTACACCTTC.

The chain carries TRBV6-1 and TRBJ2-3; D may be TRBD1 (5 bases). The CDR3 runs to 14 residues. V was clipped by 5 bases and J by 3 bases, with 12 bases between them. Germline V gives CDR1 MNHNS, CDR2 SASEGT. CDR3 bases: TGTGCCAGCAGTTATCGTTCAGGGACAGATACGCAGTATTTT. Amino acid sequence: CASSYRSGTDTQYF.